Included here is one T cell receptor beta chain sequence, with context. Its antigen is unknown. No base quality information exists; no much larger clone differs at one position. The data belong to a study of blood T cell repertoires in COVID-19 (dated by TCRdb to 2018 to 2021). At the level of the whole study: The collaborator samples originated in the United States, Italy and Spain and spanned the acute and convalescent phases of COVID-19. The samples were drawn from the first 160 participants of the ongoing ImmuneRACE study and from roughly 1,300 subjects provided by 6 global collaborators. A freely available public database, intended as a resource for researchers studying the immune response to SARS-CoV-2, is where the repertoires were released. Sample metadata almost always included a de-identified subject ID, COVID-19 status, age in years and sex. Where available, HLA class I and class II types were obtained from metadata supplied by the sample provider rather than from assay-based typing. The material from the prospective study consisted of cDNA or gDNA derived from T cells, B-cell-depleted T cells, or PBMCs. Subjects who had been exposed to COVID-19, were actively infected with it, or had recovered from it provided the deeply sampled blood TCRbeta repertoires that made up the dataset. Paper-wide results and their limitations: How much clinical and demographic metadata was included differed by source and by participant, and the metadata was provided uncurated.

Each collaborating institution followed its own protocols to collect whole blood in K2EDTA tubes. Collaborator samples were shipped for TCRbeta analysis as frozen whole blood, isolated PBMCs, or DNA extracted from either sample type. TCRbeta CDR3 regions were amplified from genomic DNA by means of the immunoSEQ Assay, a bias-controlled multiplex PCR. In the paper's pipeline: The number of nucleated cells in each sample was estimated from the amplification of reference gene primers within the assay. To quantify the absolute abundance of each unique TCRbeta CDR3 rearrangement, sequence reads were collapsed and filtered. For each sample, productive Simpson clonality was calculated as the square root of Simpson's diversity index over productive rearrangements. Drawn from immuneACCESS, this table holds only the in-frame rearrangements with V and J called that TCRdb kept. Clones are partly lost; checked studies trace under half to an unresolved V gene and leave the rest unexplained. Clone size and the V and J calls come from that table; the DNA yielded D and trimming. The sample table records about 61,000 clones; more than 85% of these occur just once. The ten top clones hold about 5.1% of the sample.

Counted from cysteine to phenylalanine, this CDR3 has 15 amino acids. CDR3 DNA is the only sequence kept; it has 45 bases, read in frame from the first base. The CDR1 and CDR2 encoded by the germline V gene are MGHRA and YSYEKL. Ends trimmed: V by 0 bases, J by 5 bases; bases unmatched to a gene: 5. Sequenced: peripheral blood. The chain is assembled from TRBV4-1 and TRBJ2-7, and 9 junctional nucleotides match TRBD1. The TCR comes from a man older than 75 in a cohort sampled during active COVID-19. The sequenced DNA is TGCGCCAGCAGCCAAGAGGGGACAGGGTTTGACGAGCAGTACTTC. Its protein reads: CASSQEGTGFDEQYF.